Below are 10 T cell receptor beta chains sequenced from a single sample in a study of CD4 T cells in relation to SARS-CoV-2 and coronaviruses. Before the COVID-19 pandemic, during about 2011-2019, CD4+ T cells were taken from unexposed donors. The method was immunoSEQ multiplex PCR; TCRdb's version includes in-frame clones alone and lacks a portion of them. The data show 65,000 or so clones, with approximately 94% seen just once and around 0.15% held by the top ten. The sequencing input was naive CD4+ T cells from PBMCs. Subset denoted: naive CD4+ T cells isolated by negative enrichment. The receptors stem from a human donor in good health.

This chain links TRBV6-5 with TRBJ2-5; no reliable D call. The CDR3 covers 14 residues. The V gene lost 0 bases and the J gene lost 2 bases, with 7 bases spanning the gap. The germline V gene has CDR1 MNHEY and CDR2 SVGAGI. Here the CDR3 reads CASSYSQVQETQYF. The CDR3, as DNA: TGTGCCAGCAGTTACTCTCAGGTTCAAGAGACCCAGTACTTC.

In DNA, the CDR3 is TGCAGTGCAAGTGACGTCGCTAGCACAGATACGCAGTATTTT. Its translation: CSASDVASTDTQYF. J is TRBJ2-3 and V is TRBV20-1; D gene ambiguous. The ends were cut back, 6 bases at V and 0 bases at J, with 13 bases in the middle. The CDR3 consists of 14 residues. Per the germline V gene, CDR1 is DFQATT and CDR2 is SNEGSKA (reference sequence).

The chain employs TRBV24-1 and TRBJ2-7; 9 nucleotides align to TRBD1. The CDR3 totals 17 residues. V shed 4 bases, J shed 3 bases, and the junction held 12 bases outside the gene matches. Germline loops: CDR1 KGHDR, CDR2 SFDVKD. DNA of the CDR3: TGTGCCACCAGTGACTACCCCCGGGACAGGGCGGTCTACGAGCAGTACTTC. It encodes CATSDYPRDRAVYEQYF.

This clone was counted only a few times. The J gene is TRBJ2-1, the V gene TRBV3-1 (or the pseudogene TRBV3-2), with 15 bases lining up with TRBD2. Trimming took 6 bases from V and 7 from J; bases not matched to a gene: 4. Germline assignment: CDR1 LGHDT and CDR2 YNNKEL (reference sequence). The CDR3 spans 15 residues. The CDR3 loop is CASRRTSGRVNEQFF. For the CDR3, the DNA is TGTGCCAGCAGGAGGACTAGCGGGAGGGTTAATGAGCAGTTCTTC.

The chain is built from TRBV19 and TRBJ2-1, with 9 positions matching TRBD2. V was clipped by 5 bases and J by 5 bases; unmatched bases: 13. Germline values: CDR1 LNHDA, CDR2 SQIVND (reference sequence). The CDR3 extends over 17 amino acids. DNA for the CDR3: TGTGCCAGTAGTTCTCCTCCCGGGACTAGCCGTAACAATGAGCAGTTCTTC. It specifies CASSSPPGTSRNNEQFF. The variable domain in full, with the rest retrieved from reference TRBV19 and TRBJ2-1, is DGGITQSPKYLFRKEGQNVTLSCEQNLNHDAMYWYRQDPGQGLRLIYYSQIVNDFQKGDIAEGYSVSREKKESFPLTVTSAQKNPTAFYLCASSSPPGTSRNNEQFFGPGTRLTVL.

The V and J genes are TRBV7-2 and TRBJ2-6; 10 bases align to TRBD1. V was pared by 5 bases and J by 4 bases, with 11 bases of the junction left unmatched. The CDR3 has 18 amino acids. CDR1 is SGHTA and CDR2 is FQGNSA in the germline V gene. CDR3 sequence: CASSRQTGGKPGANVLTF. The CDR3, as DNA: TGTGCCAGCAGCCGCCAGACAGGGGGCAAGCCAGGGGCCAACGTCCTGACTTTC.

This chain uses TRBV28 with TRBJ2-3; TRBD2 might be the D (5 bases). The CDR3 is made up of 17 amino acids. The V gene lost 7 bases and the J gene lost 1 base, with 21 bases spanning the gap. CDR1 is MDHEN and CDR2 is SYDVKM in the germline V gene. CDR3 protein: CASKPAVTRWGTDTQYF. CDR3 DNA sequence: TGTGCCAGCAAACCCGCTGTTACTAGATGGGGCACAGATACGCAGTATTTT.

A note on this clone: The same CDR3 arises from other DNA sequences in this sample as well. The chain couples TRBV3-1 (or the pseudogene TRBV3-2) to TRBJ2-3; D is ambiguous. The CDR3 runs 11 residues. Germline values: CDR1 LGHDT, CDR2 YNNKEL (reference sequence). Trimming took off 1 base at V and 5 bases at J, with 1 base between the two ends. As DNA, the CDR3 is TGTGCCAGCAGCCAAGGAGATACGCAGTATTTT. It codes for CASSQGDTQYF.

The chain links TRBV11-1 to TRBJ1-1; D may be TRBD1 (6 bases). Trimming removed 1 base from V and 7 bases from J, with 10 bases in between. CDR1 is SGHAT, CDR2 FQDESV, per germline (reference sequence). This CDR3 spans 13 amino acids. The CDR3 protein is CASSLDRVGEAFF. The CDR3 coding sequence is TGTGCCAGCAGCTTAGACAGGGTCGGTGAAGCTTTCTTT.

The rearrangement joins TRBV6-6 to TRBJ1-5; 11 bases align to TRBD1. The CDR3 contains 13 residues. The germline V gene has CDR1 MNHNY and CDR2 SVGAGI (reference sequence). V trimming: 6 bases; J trimming: 6 bases; junction bases outside the gene matches: 1. CDR3 residues: CASSGTGGQPQHF. The CDR3 DNA follows: TGTGCCAGCAGCGGGACAGGGGGTCAGCCCCAGCATTTT.